This is a list of T cell receptor beta chains from one sample in a study of T-cell reconstitution after alpha-beta-depleted transplantation in children. Each CDR3 protein is one row after TCRdb ran MiXCR on the PCR reads. Of 130,000 to 150,000 distinct CDR3 sequences listed, about 8.8% are singletons. This material consisted of PBMCs, mostly from graft donor cells, taken 180 days after TCRalphabeta/CD19-depleted stem cell transplant. These receptor sequences come from a female patient under 10 years old who had a stem cell transplant for congenital amegakaryocytic thrombocytopenia, so the T cells may come from the graft donor. CDR3s include the opening cysteine and the closing phenylalanine or tryptophan. D genes are given only for firm matches. Expanded clones get a size class; other rows say once, few or many, or leave the size out.

>TRBV24-1|15|NA|TRBJ2-5|NA
TGTGCCACCAGTGATTTTCCGGGACCACAAGAGACCCAGTACTTC
CATSDFPGPQETQYF
>TRBV11-1|17|NA|TRBJ2-7|many
TGTGCCAGCAGCTTGGGGCTAGGGGGGCGAATCCCCTACGAGCAGTACTTC
CASSLGLGGRIPYEQYF
>TRBV18|11|NA|TRBJ2-7|few
TGTGCCAGCTCACCAGGGGGCGAGCAGTACTTC
CASSPGGEQYF
>TRBV4-1|16|TRBD1|TRBJ2-7|few
TGCGCCAGCAGCCAAGGGGAGACAGGGGGCTTCTACGAGCAGTACTTC
CASSQGETGGFYEQYF
>TRBV7-7|14|NA|TRBJ2-2|NA
TGTGCCAGCAGTACACAGGGGAACACCGGGGAGCTGTTTTTT
CASSTQGNTGELFF
>TRBV15|18|NA|TRBJ2-7|many
TGTGCCACCGAAATCAACAGGGTCCCTCGACAATCCACCTACGAGCAGTACTTC
CATEINRVPRQSTYEQYF
>TRBV6-5|19|NA|TRBJ2-6|NA
TGTGCCAGCAGTTCCCTGGGGGCAGCCGGTTCCTCTGGGGCCAACGTCCTGACTTTC
CASSSLGAAGSSGANVLTF
>TRBV6-5|17|TRBD1|TRBJ1-2|many
TGTGCCAGCAGTTACTCGGCGGAGGGGACAGCAATCTATGGCTACACCTTC
CASSYSAEGTAIYGYTF
>TRBV20-1|13|NA|TRBJ2-5|few
TGCAGTGCTAGAGATAGGAGCGGGGAGACCCAGTACTTC
CSARDRSGETQYF
>TRBV9|15|NA|TRBJ1-6|many
TGTGCCAGCAGCGTAGGGAGCTCCTATAATTCACCCCTCCACTTT
CASSVGSSYNSPLHF
>TRBV28|19|TRBD1|TRBJ1-5|NA
TGTGCCAGCAGTTGGCTCCATATCGGGACAGGGATCGCTGGTCAGCCCCAGCATTTT
CASSWLHIGTGIAGQPQHF
>TRBV6-5|14|TRBD1|TRBJ1-2|many
TGTGCCAGCAGTTACCGGGACAGGGGGTTTGGCTACACCTTC
CASSYRDRGFGYTF
>TRBV27|15|NA|TRBJ1-5|many
TGTGCCAGCCGATCCGGAGACTCGGGCAATCAGCCCCAGCATTTT
CASRSGDSGNQPQHF
>TRBV7-2|16|NA|TRBJ1-5|NA
TGTGCCAGCAGCTTAGGGGGTGGCACTTACAATCAGCCCCAGCATTTT
CASSLGGGTYNQPQHF
>TRBV6-1|13|NA|TRBJ2-1|many
TGTGCCACCTCGGGACTCGCTTACAATGAGCAGTTCTTC
CATSGLAYNEQFF
>TRBV12-3/TRBV12-4|14|TRBD1|TRBJ2-5|few
TGTGCCAGCAGCCGGACAGGGGGCTGGGAGACCCAGTACTTC
CASSRTGGWETQYF
>TRBV20-1|14|TRBD1|TRBJ2-3|few
TGCAGTGCTAGAGAGGGACAGGGCACAGATACGCAGTATTTT
CSAREGQGTDTQYF
>TRBV20-1|16|NA|TRBJ2-7|few
TGCAGTGCCGCGGCGGGACAGCCAAGTCGTCCCTACGAGCAGTACTTC
CSAAAGQPSRPYEQYF
>TRBV11-2|21|TRBD1|TRBJ2-2|many
TGTGCCAGCAGCCCCAGTCTCGGGACAGGCTTCTACTACCGGAACACCGGGGAGCTGTTTTTT
CASSPSLGTGFYYRNTGELFF
>TRBV10-3|21|NA|TRBJ2-2|many
TGTGCCATCAGTGAGTCGTCGCCCTTTCGACTAGACCGTACGAACACCGGGGAGCTGTTTTTT
CAISESSPFRLDRTNTGELFF
>TRBV5-1|17|TRBD2|TRBJ2-3|medium-sized
TGCGCCAGCGCTCGGACTAGCGGGGCTTTTAGCACAGATACGCAGTATTTT
CASARTSGAFSTDTQYF
>TRBV5-1|14|NA|TRBJ1-5|many
TGCGCCAGCAGCTTGGGGGGATCTTGGCAGCCCCAGCATTTT
CASSLGGSWQPQHF
>TRBV7-7|13|NA|TRBJ1-6|many
TGTGCCAGCAGCTTAAATGATAATTCACCCCTCCACTTT
CASSLNDNSPLHF
>TRBV20-1|16|TRBD1|TRBJ1-5|many
TGCAGTGCTCGGTGGCCGGGACAGGGGTTCGCTCAGCCCCAGCATTTT
CSARWPGQGFAQPQHF
>TRBV7-6|15|TRBD2|TRBJ2-1|NA
TGTGCCAGCAGCTTATGGACTAGCGAATACAATGAGCAGTTCTTC
CASSLWTSEYNEQFF
>TRBV5-1|15|TRBD1|TRBJ2-7|NA
TGCGCCAGCAGCTTCGACGGACAGGGCCACTACGAGCAGTACTTC
CASSFDGQGHYEQYF
>TRBV20-1|13|NA|TRBJ1-2|few
TGCAGTGCTAGACGTCGGCAGGGGTATGGCTACACCTTC
CSARRRQGYGYTF
>TRBV5-6|14|NA|TRBJ2-5|many
TGTGCCAGCAGCCGAGACCTGAGAACTGAGACCCAGTACTTC
CASSRDLRTETQYF
>TRBV10-3|15|NA|TRBJ1-5|few
TGTGCCATCAGTGAGCACCTAAGGAGCAATCAGCCCCAGCATTTT
CAISEHLRSNQPQHF
>TRBV5-1|15|NA|TRBJ2-3|many
TGCGCCAGCAGACCGTGGGGGGGCGGCACAGATACGCAGTATTTT
CASRPWGGGTDTQYF
>TRBV5-1|15|NA|TRBJ2-5|NA
TGCGCCAGCAGCTTGGCCGGGATGACAGGAGAGACCCAGTACTTC
CASSLAGMTGETQYF
>TRBV4-3|17|NA|TRBJ2-2|NA
TGCGCCAGCAGCCAAGATTCCCCCGGGAGTCTCACCGGGGAGCTGTTTTTT
CASSQDSPGSLTGELFF
>TRBV29-1|11|TRBD1|TRBJ1-1|few
TGCAGCGTGACCGTCGGACAGGTAGCTTTCTTT
CSVTVGQVAFF
>TRBV14|17|TRBD1|TRBJ2-3|many
TGTGCCAGCAGCCAAGAATCGGGACAGGGTATCTCGGATACGCAGTATTTT
CASSQESGQGISDTQYF
>TRBV20-1|14|TRBD2|TRBJ2-5|few
TGCAGTGCTAGAGATACACTAGCGGAAGAGACCCAGTACTTC
CSARDTLAEETQYF
>TRBV20-1|16|NA|TRBJ2-7|many
TGCAGTGCTAGAGATCCAACAGGGTGGATTTCCTACGAGCAGTACTTC
CSARDPTGWISYEQYF
>TRBV12-3/TRBV12-4|15|TRBD1|TRBJ2-7|many
TGTGCCAGCAGGCCTCCGGGACAGGGCTTCATTCGGCAGTACTTC
CASRPPGQGFIRQYF